The rows below give T cell receptor beta chains drawn from one sample of a study of cytomegalovirus exposure and HLA in healthy donors. Produced via immunoSEQ multiplex PCR; TCRdb's table is partial and in-frame only. The listing records 50,000 or so clones. Specimen: PBMCs. The origin of the receptors is a woman aged 60-75 years in good health and CMV-seropositive. Each CDR3 is given with its conserved first and last residue. The D gene is left open where the match is weak. Some rows have no size entry. The others give once, few or many, or a class for an expanded clone.

v_call,clone_size,d_call,j_call,cdr3_aa,cdr3_nt
TRBV7-9,-,TRBD1,TRBJ1-3,CASSVLLGQGKGNTIYF,TGTGCCAGCAGCGTACTCTTGGGACAGGGGAAAGGAAACACCATATATTTT
TRBV18,-,TRBD1,TRBJ2-7,CASSPTGQVYEQYF,TGTGCCAGCTCACCGACAGGACAGGTGTACGAGCAGTACTTC
TRBV18,-,TRBD1,TRBJ1-5,CASSGTGDIQPQHF,TGTGCCAGCTCGGGTACAGGGGATATTCAGCCCCAGCATTTT
TRBV5-1,-,-,TRBJ2-1,CASSLGARVGYNEQFF,TGCGCCAGCAGCCTGGGAGCCCGGGTTGGTTACAATGAGCAGTTCTTC
TRBV4-1,-,-,TRBJ1-4,CASSRSGGPTNEKLFF,TGCGCCAGCAGCCGTTCCGGGGGGCCAACTAATGAAAAACTGTTTTTT
TRBV25-1,-,-,TRBJ2-7,CASSEWGRGSYEQYF,TGTGCCAGCAGTGAATGGGGAAGGGGATCCTACGAGCAGTACTTC
TRBV6-5,-,-,TRBJ2-7,CASSYGAVYEQYF,TGTGCCAGCAGTTACGGGGCAGTTTACGAGCAGTACTTC
TRBV4-3,-,-,TRBJ2-7,CASSQDRAGLYEQYF,TGCGCCAGCAGCCAAGATAGGGCAGGGCTCTACGAGCAGTACTTC
TRBV18,-,TRBD1,TRBJ1-1,CASAPWTGGIGTEAFF,TGTGCCAGCGCACCCTGGACAGGGGGCATTGGCACTGAAGCTTTCTTT
TRBV2,-,TRBD2,TRBJ2-5,CASSDGLAGEETQYF,TGTGCCAGCAGTGATGGACTAGCGGGGGAAGAGACCCAGTACTTC
TRBV4-1,medium-sized,-,TRBJ1-4,CASSQGGLGNEKLFF,TGCGCCAGCAGCCAAGGAGGGTTGGGTAATGAAAAACTGTTTTTT
TRBV15,-,-,TRBJ2-7,CATSRDQGKGSTYEQYF,TGTGCCACCAGCAGAGATCAGGGAAAGGGCAGCACCTACGAGCAGTACTTC
TRBV2,-,TRBD1,TRBJ2-1,CASSEGTGSDNEQFF,TGTGCCAGCAGTGAAGGGACAGGATCCGACAATGAGCAGTTCTTC
TRBV6-6,-,-,TRBJ1-5,CASSQRGHGDQPQHF,TGTGCCAGCAGTCAACGGGGACACGGGGATCAGCCCCAGCATTTT
TRBV6-5,-,-,TRBJ2-7,CASSPDLLQAQYF,TGTGCCAGCAGTCCCGACCTTTTGCAGGCACAGTACTTC
TRBV10-2,-,-,TRBJ2-2,CASSEDRNTGELFF,TGCGCCAGCAGTGAGGACAGGAACACCGGGGAGCTGTTTTTT
TRBV14,-,-,TRBJ1-4,CASSQDLLPTGEKLFF,TGTGCCAGCAGCCAAGATCTATTACCGACGGGTGAAAAACTGTTTTTT
TRBV10-2,-,TRBD1,TRBJ2-2,CASSGTGTGVGGELFF,TGCGCCAGCAGTGGTACCGGGACAGGGGTAGGCGGGGAGCTGTTTTTT
TRBV6-5,-,-,TRBJ2-7,CASRFGVSTPVEQYF,TGTGCCAGCAGATTCGGGGTTTCCACCCCCGTCGAGCAGTACTTC
TRBV4-1,-,-,TRBJ1-4,CASSQGGEEKLFF,TGCGCCAGCAGCCAAGGGGGGGAGGAAAAACTGTTTTTT
TRBV18,-,-,TRBJ1-6,CASSAVYNSPLHF,TGTGCCAGCTCAGCAGTCTATAATTCACCCCTCCACTTT
TRBV5-1,-,TRBD1,TRBJ2-7,CASSFTGQDYEQYF,TGCGCCAGCAGCTTTACGGGACAGGACTACGAGCAGTACTTC
TRBV7-8,-,TRBD1,TRBJ2-2,CASSPRDRGVTGELFF,TGTGCCAGCAGCCCCCGGGACAGGGGAGTGACCGGGGAGCTGTTTTTT
TRBV9,-,TRBD1,TRBJ1-4,CASSPGTVEKLFF,TGTGCCAGCAGCCCAGGGACAGTTGAAAAACTGTTTTTT
TRBV4-3,-,TRBD2,TRBJ2-2,CASSHLAGGESAGELFF,TGCGCCAGCAGCCACCTAGCGGGGGGGGAATCGGCCGGGGAGCTGTTTTTT
TRBV28,-,-,TRBJ1-3,CASSSVGGGNTIYF,TGTGCCAGCAGTTCGGTGGGGGGTGGAAACACCATATATTTT
TRBV28,-,TRBD1,TRBJ1-2,CASSFRTGVRDGYTF,TGTGCCAGCAGTTTCCGGACAGGGGTCAGGGACGGCTACACCTTC
TRBV6-5,-,TRBD1,TRBJ2-2,CASRGTGHYSGELFF,TGTGCCAGCAGAGGGACAGGGCATTACTCCGGGGAGCTGTTTTTT
TRBV2,-,-,TRBJ2-1,CASRQHQVGNEQFF,TGTGCCAGCAGGCAACACCAAGTTGGCAATGAGCAGTTCTTC
TRBV6-1,-,TRBD2,TRBJ2-1,CAISPGLAVYNEQFF,TGTGCCATCTCACCAGGGCTAGCGGTTTACAATGAGCAGTTCTTC
TRBV6-6,-,TRBD1,TRBJ2-1,CASSPDRGPYNEQFF,TGTGCCAGCAGCCCCGACAGGGGCCCTTACAATGAGCAGTTCTTC
TRBV28,-,TRBD2,TRBJ2-1,CASSSLSGANNEQFF,TGTGCCAGCAGTTCCCTTAGCGGGGCCAACAATGAGCAGTTCTTC
TRBV6-1,-,-,TRBJ1-1,CASSRRGNTEAFF,TGTGCCAGCAGCCGAAGGGGGAACACTGAAGCTTTCTTT
TRBV19,-,-,TRBJ1-1,CASSIAGMDTEAFF,TGTGCCAGTAGTATAGCAGGGATGGACACTGAAGCTTTCTTT
TRBV18,-,-,TRBJ1-2,CASSPRGEDYGYTF,TGTGCCAGCTCACCAAGAGGGGAGGACTATGGCTACACCTTC
TRBV5-1,-,TRBD2,TRBJ2-7,CASSSGLANSEQYF,TGCGCCAGCAGCTCAGGACTAGCAAACAGCGAGCAGTACTTC
TRBV5-6,-,TRBD1,TRBJ1-2,CASSPTGTGVGYTF,TGTGCCAGCAGCCCCACCGGGACAGGGGTTGGCTACACCTTC
TRBV11-1,-,TRBD2,TRBJ2-7,CASIPGLDQSYEQYF,TGTGCCAGCATCCCGGGACTAGACCAGTCCTACGAGCAGTACTTC
TRBV18,-,TRBD2,TRBJ2-5,CASSPPGGFQETQYF,TGTGCCAGCTCACCACCGGGGGGGTTCCAAGAGACCCAGTACTTC
TRBV18,-,-,TRBJ1-1,CASSPPGGENTEAFF,TGTGCCAGCTCACCCCCGGGAGGGGAGAACACTGAAGCTTTCTTT
TRBV5-1,-,TRBD2,TRBJ2-1,CASSQAGSSYNEQFF,TGCGCCAGCAGCCAAGCGGGGAGCTCCTACAATGAGCAGTTCTTC
TRBV18,-,-,TRBJ2-3,CASGQGNTDTQYF,TGTGCCAGCGGGCAGGGCAACACAGATACGCAGTATTTT
TRBV4-1,-,TRBD1,TRBJ2-7,CASSHGTEGEQYF,TGCGCCAGCAGCCATGGGACAGAAGGCGAGCAGTACTTC
TRBV5-1,-,-,TRBJ1-2,CASSDDLRVGGYTF,TGCGCCAGCAGCGACGATCTCAGGGTGGGCGGCTACACCTTC
TRBV6-6,-,TRBD1,TRBJ1-2,CASSYSTGGDYGYTF,TGTGCCAGCAGTTACTCGACAGGGGGGGACTATGGCTACACCTTC
TRBV5-4,-,TRBD1,TRBJ1-2,CASTMGQGSGYTF,TGTGCCAGCACCATGGGACAGGGAAGTGGCTACACCTTC
TRBV9,-,-,TRBJ2-2,CASSVPTGNTGELFF,TGTGCCAGCAGCGTACCAACGGGAAACACCGGGGAGCTGTTTTTT
TRBV5-1,-,-,TRBJ1-3,CASSRDTDSGNTIYF,TGCGCCAGCAGCCGAGACACAGACTCTGGAAACACCATATATTTT
TRBV5-8,-,TRBD1,TRBJ2-3,CASRNPWTGTDTQYF,TGTGCCAGCAGAAACCCCTGGACAGGAACAGATACGCAGTATTTT
TRBV5-4,-,-,TRBJ2-1,CASSLAWSSYNEQFF,TGTGCCAGCAGCTTAGCGTGGAGCTCCTACAATGAGCAGTTCTTC
TRBV27,-,TRBD2,TRBJ2-3,CASALAGGRTDTQYF,TGTGCCAGCGCCCTAGCGGGGGGGCGAACAGATACGCAGTATTTT
TRBV2,-,TRBD1,TRBJ1-1,CASRVDRVNTEAFF,TGTGCCAGCAGGGTGGACAGGGTCAACACTGAAGCTTTCTTT
TRBV5-8,-,-,TRBJ2-7,CASSLVGDAYEQYF,TGTGCCAGCAGCTTGGTAGGGGATGCCTACGAGCAGTACTTC
TRBV28,-,-,TRBJ2-7,CASSRPGDSYEQYF,TGTGCCAGCAGTCGCCCCGGGGACTCCTACGAGCAGTACTTC
TRBV7-9,-,TRBD1,TRBJ2-7,CVSSKSDRGGEQYF,TGTGTCAGCAGCAAATCGGACAGGGGGGGAGAGCAGTACTTC
TRBV19,-,TRBD1,TRBJ1-2,CAGSDRAGGYTF,TGTGCCGGTTCAGACAGGGCGGGAGGCTACACCTTC
TRBV10-3,-,TRBD1,TRBJ1-5,CAISESRTGFGQPQHF,TGTGCCATCAGTGAGTCGAGGACAGGGTTTGGTCAGCCCCAGCATTTT
TRBV4-1,-,TRBD1,TRBJ2-7,CASSQGSGQALEQYF,TGCGCCAGCAGCCAAGGCAGTGGACAGGCCCTCGAGCAGTACTTC
TRBV2,-,TRBD1,TRBJ1-4,CASSVWQGDEKLFF,TGTGCCAGCAGTGTCTGGCAGGGGGACGAAAAACTGTTTTTT
TRBV6-4,-,-,TRBJ1-1,CASSAVVNTEAFF,TGTGCCAGCAGTGCGGTGGTGAACACTGAAGCTTTCTTT